The clone carrying this TCR beta chain was found a few times. TCRdb fed the RT-PCR reads into MiXCR, producing one record per CDR3 protein. This sample has 410,000 or so distinct CDR3 sequences, with under 20% found just once. The CDR3 totals 16 residues. Trimming took 4 bases from V and 2 from J, leaving 18 bases between them. Germline-derived CDR1 and CDR2 are DFQATT and SNEGSKA (reference sequence). This sample was included in a study of patients and donors after allogeneic stem cell transplantation. Material for sequencing was blood, either unsorted or a sorted T cell fraction (not recorded which). This sequence originates from a human donor who was either an allogeneic HSCT recipient or a stem cell or donor lymphocyte infusion donor (not recorded which). It is not recorded whose cells these are; they may come from a transplant donor. The chain combines TRBV20-1 with TRBJ1-5; weak D call: TRBD1 (5 bases). The CDR3 here is CSAKPRQRVRNQPQHF. The DNA for the CDR3 is TGCAGTGCTAAACCCCGACAGAGGGTGCGCAATCAGCCCCAGCATTTT.